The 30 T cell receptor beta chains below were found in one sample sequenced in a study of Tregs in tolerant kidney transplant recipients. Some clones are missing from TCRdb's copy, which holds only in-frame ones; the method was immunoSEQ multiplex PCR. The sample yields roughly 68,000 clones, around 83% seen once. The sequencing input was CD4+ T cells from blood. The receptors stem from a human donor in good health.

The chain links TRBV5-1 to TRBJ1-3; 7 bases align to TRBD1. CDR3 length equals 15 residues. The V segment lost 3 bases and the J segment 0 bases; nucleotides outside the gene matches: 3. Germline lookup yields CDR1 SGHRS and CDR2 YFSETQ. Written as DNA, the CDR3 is TGCGCCAGCAGCTGGGACAGTCTCTCTGGAAACACCATATATTTT. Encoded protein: CASSWDSLSGNTIYF.

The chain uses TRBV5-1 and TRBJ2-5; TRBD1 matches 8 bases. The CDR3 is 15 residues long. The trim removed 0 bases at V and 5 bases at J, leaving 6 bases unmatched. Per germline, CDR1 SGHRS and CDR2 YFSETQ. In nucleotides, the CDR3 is TGCGCCAGCAGCTTGGGGGTGACAGGGGAGGAGACCCAGTACTTC. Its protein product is CASSLGVTGEETQYF.

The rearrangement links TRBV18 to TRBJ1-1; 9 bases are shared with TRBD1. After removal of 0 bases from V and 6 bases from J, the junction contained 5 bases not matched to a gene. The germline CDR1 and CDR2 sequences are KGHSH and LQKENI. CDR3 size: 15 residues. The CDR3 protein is CASSPPPRTGAEAFF. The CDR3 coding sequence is TGTGCCAGCTCACCACCTCCTAGGACAGGGGCTGAAGCTTTCTTT.

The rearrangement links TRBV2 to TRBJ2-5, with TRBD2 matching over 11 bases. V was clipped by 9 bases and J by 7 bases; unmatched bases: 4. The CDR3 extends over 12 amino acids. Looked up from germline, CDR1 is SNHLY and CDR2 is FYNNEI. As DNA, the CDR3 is TGTGCCAGTAGCGGGGGGGCAGGGACCCAGTACTTC. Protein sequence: CASSGGAGTQYF. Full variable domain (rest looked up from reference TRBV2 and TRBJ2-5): EPEVTQTPSHQVTQMGQEVILRCVPISNHLYFYWYRQILGQKVEFLVSFYNNEISEKSEIFDDQFSVERPDGSNFTLKIRSTKLEDSAMYFCASSGGAGTQYFGPGTRLLVL.

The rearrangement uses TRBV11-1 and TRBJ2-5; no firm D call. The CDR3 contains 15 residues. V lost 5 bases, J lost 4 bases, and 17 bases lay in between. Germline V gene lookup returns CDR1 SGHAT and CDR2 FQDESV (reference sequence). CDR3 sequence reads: CASSPRKASLETQYF. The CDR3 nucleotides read TGTGCCAGCAGCCCCCGCAAGGCCTCTTTAGAGACCCAGTACTTC.

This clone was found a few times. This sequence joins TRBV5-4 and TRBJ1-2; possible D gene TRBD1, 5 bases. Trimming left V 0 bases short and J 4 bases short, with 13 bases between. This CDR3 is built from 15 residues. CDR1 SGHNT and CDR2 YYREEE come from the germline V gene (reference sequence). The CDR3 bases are TGTGCCAGCAGCTTGGCCGGGGCAGGGATCTATGGCTACACCTTC. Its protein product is CASSLAGAGIYGYTF.

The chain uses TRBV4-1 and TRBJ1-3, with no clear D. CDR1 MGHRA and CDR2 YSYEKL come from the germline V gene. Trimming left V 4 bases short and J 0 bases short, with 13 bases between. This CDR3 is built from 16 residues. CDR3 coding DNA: TGCGCCAGCAGCCCTAACCGGTTGGGCTCTGGAAACACCATATATTTT. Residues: CASSPNRLGSGNTIYF.

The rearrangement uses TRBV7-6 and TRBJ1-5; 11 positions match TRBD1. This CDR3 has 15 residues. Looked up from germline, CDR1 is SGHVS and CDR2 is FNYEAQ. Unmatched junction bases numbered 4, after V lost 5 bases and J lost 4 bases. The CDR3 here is CASSPGDRGNQPQHF. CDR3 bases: TGTGCCAGCAGCCCTGGGGACAGGGGGAATCAGCCCCAGCATTTT.

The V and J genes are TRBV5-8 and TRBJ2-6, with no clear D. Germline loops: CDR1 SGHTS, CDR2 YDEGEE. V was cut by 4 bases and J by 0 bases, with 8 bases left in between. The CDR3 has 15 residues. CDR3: CASSHVSSGANVLTF. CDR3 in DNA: TGTGCCAGCAGCCACGTGAGCTCTGGGGCCAACGTCCTGACTTTC.

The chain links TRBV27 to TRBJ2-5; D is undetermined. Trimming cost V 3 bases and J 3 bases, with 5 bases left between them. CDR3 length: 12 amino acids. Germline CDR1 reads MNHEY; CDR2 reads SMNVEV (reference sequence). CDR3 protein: CASSFDKETQYF. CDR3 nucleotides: TGTGCCAGCAGTTTCGACAAAGAGACCCAGTACTTC.

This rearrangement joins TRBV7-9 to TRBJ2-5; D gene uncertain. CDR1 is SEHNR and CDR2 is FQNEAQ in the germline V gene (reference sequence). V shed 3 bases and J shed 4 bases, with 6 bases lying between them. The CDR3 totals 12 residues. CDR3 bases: TGTGCCAGCAGCTTCCTCCGAGAGACCCAGTACTTC. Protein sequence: CASSFLRETQYF.

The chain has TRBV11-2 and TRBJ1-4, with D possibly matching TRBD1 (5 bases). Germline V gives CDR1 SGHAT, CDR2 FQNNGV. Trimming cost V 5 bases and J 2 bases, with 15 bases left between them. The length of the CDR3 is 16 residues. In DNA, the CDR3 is TGTGCCAGCAGCCTAAATCCGGGGGGGACTAATGAAAAACTGTTTTTT. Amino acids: CASSLNPGGTNEKLFF.

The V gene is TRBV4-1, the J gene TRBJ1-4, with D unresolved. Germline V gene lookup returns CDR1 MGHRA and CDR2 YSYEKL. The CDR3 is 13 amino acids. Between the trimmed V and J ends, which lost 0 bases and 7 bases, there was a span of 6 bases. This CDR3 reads CASSQDRLEKLFF. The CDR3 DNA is TGCGCCAGCAGCCAAGATCGACTTGAAAAACTGTTTTTT.

The DNA for the CDR3 is TGTGCCAGCTCACGGACAGCGAACACTGAAGCTTTCTTT. Its protein is CASSRTANTEAFF. The chain combines TRBV18 with TRBJ1-1, with a possible D match to TRBD1 (6 bases). Trimming shortened V by 4 bases and J by 1 base, and 7 bases separated the two germline ends. The CDR3 is 13 amino acids. CDR1 is KGHSH, CDR2 LQKENI, per germline.

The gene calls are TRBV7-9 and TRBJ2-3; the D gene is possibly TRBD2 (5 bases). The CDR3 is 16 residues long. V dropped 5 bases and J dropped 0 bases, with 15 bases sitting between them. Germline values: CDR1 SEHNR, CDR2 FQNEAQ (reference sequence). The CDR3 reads CASSSNGVISTDTQYF. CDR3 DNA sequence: TGTGCCAGCAGCAGTAACGGGGTAATTAGCACAGATACGCAGTATTTT.

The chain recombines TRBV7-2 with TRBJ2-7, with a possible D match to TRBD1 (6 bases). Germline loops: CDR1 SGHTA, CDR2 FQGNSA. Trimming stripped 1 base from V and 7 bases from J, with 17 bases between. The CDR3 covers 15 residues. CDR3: CASSLDSGDLREQYF. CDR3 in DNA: TGTGCCAGCAGCTTAGATTCAGGGGACCTACGAGAGCAGTACTTC.

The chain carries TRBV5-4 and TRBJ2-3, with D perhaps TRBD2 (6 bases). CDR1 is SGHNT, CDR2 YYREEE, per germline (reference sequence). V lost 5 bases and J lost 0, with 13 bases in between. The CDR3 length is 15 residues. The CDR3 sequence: CASSSVGGSTDTQYF. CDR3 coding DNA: TGTGCCAGCAGTTCAGTGGGAGGAAGCACAGATACGCAGTATTTT. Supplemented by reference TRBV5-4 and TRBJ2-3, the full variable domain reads ETGVTQSPTHLIKTRGQQVTLRCSSQSGHNTVSWYQQALGQGPQFIFQYYREEENGRGNFPPRFSGLQFPNYSSELNVNALELDDSALYLCASSSVGGSTDTQYFGPGTRLTVL.

This chain's CDR3 is CAMGGQGWEQYF. Here the CDR3 DNA reads TGTGCCATGGGGGGACAGGGTTGGGAGCAGTACTTC. This chain joins TRBV10-3 and TRBJ2-7, with 9 nucleotides matching TRBD1. The CDR3 has 12 amino acids. Trimming took 9 bases from V and 7 from J; bases not matched to a gene: 7. Germline CDR1 reads ENHRY; CDR2 reads SYGVKD.

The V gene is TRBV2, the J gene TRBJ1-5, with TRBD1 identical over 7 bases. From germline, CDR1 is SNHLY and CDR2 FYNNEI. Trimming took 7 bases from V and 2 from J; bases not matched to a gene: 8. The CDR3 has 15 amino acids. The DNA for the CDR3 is TGTGCCAGCAACGATCGAGGGGGCGGCAATCAGCCCCAGCATTTT. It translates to CASNDRGGGNQPQHF. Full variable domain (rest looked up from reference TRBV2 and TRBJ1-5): EPEVTQTPSHQVTQMGQEVILRCVPISNHLYFYWYRQILGQKVEFLVSFYNNEISEKSEIFDDQFSVERPDGSNFTLKIRSTKLEDSAMYFCASNDRGGGNQPQHFGDGTRLSIL.

This CDR3 reads CATSRDLADTQYF. For the CDR3, the DNA is TGTGCCACCAGCAGAGATCTGGCAGATACGCAGTATTTT. The chain recombines TRBV15 with TRBJ2-3; no definite D call. Looked up from germline, CDR1 is LNHNV and CDR2 is YYDKDF (reference sequence). V lost 0 bases to trimming and J lost 4 bases, with 5 bases between them. The CDR3 has 13 residues.

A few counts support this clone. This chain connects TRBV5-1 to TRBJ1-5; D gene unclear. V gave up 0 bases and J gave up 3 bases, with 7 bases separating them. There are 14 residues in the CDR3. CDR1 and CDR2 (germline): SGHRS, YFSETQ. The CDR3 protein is CASSLGETNQPQHF. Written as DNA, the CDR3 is TGCGCCAGCAGCTTGGGCGAGACCAATCAGCCCCAGCATTTT.

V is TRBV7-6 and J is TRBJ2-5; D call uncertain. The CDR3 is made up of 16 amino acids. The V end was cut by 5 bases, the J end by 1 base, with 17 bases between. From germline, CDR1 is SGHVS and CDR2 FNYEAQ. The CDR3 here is CASSPRVQSSQETQYF. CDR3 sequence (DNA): TGTGCCAGCAGCCCACGGGTCCAAAGCTCCCAAGAGACCCAGTACTTC.

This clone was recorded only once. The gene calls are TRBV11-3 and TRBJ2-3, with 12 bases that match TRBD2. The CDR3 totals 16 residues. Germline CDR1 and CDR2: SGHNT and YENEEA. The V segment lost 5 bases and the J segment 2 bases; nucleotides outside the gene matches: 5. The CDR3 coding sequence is TGTGCCAGCAGCCTGGGACTAGCGGGTTCCACAGATACGCAGTATTTT. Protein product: CASSLGLAGSTDTQYF.

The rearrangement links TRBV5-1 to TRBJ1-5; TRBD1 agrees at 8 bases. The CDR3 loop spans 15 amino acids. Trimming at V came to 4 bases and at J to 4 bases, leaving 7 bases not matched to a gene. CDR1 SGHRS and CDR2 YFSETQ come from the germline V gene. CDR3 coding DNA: TGCGCCAGCAGCCCTATGACAGGGGAAAATCAGCCCCAGCATTTT. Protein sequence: CASSPMTGENQPQHF.

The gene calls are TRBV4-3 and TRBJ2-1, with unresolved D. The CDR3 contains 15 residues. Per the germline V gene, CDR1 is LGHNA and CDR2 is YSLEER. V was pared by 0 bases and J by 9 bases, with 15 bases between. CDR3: CASSQENLRVAEQFF. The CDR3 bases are TGCGCCAGCAGCCAAGAAAATCTCCGGGTTGCTGAGCAGTTCTTC.

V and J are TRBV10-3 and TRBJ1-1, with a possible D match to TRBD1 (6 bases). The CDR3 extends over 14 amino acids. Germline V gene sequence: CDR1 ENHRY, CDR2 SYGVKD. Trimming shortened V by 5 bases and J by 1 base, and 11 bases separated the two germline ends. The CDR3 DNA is TGTGCCATCAGTCCGACAGGTGCGAACACTGAAGCTTTCTTT. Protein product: CAISPTGANTEAFF.

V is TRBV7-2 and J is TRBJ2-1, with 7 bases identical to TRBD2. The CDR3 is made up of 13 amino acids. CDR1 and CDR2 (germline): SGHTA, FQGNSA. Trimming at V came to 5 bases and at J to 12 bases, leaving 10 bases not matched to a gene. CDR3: CASSPGLLIGQFF. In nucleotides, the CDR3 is TGTGCCAGCAGCCCGGGACTACTCATAGGGCAGTTCTTC.

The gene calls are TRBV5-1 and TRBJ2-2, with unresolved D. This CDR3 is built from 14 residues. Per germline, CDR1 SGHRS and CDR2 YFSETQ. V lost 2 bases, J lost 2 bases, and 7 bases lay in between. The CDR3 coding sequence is TGCGCCAGCAGCTTTGCCATCAACACCGGGGAGCTGTTTTTT. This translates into CASSFAINTGELFF. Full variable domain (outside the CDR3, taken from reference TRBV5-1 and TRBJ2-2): KAGVTQTPRYLIKTRGQQVTLSCSPISGHRSVSWYQQTPGQGLQFLFEYFSETQRNKGNFPGRFSGRQFSNSRSEMNVSTLELGDSALYLCASSFAINTGELFFGEGSRLTVL.

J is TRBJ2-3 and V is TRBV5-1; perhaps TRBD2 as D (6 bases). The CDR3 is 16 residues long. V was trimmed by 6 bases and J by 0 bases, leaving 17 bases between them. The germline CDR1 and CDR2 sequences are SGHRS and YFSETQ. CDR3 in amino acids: CASNPRGIPSTDTQYF. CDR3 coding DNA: TGCGCCAGCAACCCTCGGGGGATCCCTAGCACAGATACGCAGTATTTT.

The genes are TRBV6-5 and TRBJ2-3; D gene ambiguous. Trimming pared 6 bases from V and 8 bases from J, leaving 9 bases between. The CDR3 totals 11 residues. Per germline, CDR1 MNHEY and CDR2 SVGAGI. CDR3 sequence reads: CASSRWGTQYF. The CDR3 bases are TGTGCCAGCAGCCGCTGGGGTACGCAGTATTTT.